These 23 T cell receptor beta chains share one sample of origin, sequenced in a study of shared clonotypes between healthy human individuals. Method: immunoSEQ multiplex PCR; TCRdb's copy keeps in-frame clones and lacks some. Here the sample spans millions of clones, roughly nine tenths being singletons. Sequenced sample: naive CD4+ T cells sorted from blood. The subset is: CD45RA+ positively selected. These TCRs come from a man aged 18 to 29 in good health.

V gene TRBV6-1 combines with J gene TRBJ2-7; 11 positions match TRBD2. The CDR3 extends over 15 amino acids. The trim removed 6 bases at V and 7 bases at J, leaving 11 bases unmatched. Looked up from germline, CDR1 is MNHNS and CDR2 is SASEGT. The CDR3, as DNA: TGTGCCAGCAGATTTACTAGCGGGGGCGGAGGGGAGCAGTACTTC. Encoded protein: CASRFTSGGGGEQYF.

This chain uses TRBV14 with TRBJ1-3; D is unresolved. Germline loops: CDR1 SGHDN, CDR2 FVKESK. Trimming took off 2 bases at V and 7 bases at J, with 6 bases between the two ends. CDR3 size: 12 residues. The CDR3 here is CASSQPGNTIYF. The CDR3 nucleotides read TGTGCCAGCAGCCAACCGGGTAACACCATATATTTT.

The chain couples TRBV7-3 to TRBJ2-3, with 8 positions matching TRBD1. The CDR3 runs to 15 residues. V lost 4 bases and J lost 1; bases outside the gene matches: 4. CDR1 SGHTA and CDR2 FQGTGA come from the germline V gene. CDR3 nucleotides: TGTGCCAGCAGCTCGACAGGGGTGGGCACAGATACGCAGTATTTT. Amino acids: CASSSTGVGTDTQYF. The whole variable domain, remainder taken from reference TRBV7-3 and TRBJ2-3, is GAGVSQTPSNKVTEKGKYVELRCDPISGHTALYWYRQSLGQGPEFLIYFQGTGAADDSGLPNDRFFAVRPEGSVSTLKIQRTERGDSAVYLCASSSTGVGTDTQYFGPGTRLTVL.

The rearrangement joins TRBV28 to TRBJ1-5; D is undetermined. The CDR3 is made up of 14 amino acids. The V and J ends lost 10 bases and 0 bases respectively, with 13 bases between them. Germline V gene sequence: CDR1 MDHEN, CDR2 SYDVKM. The CDR3 DNA is TGTGCCACCGCCCCACCTTATAGCAATCAGCCCCAGCATTTT. This codes for CATAPPYSNQPQHF.

The chain employs TRBV9 and TRBJ1-2; possibly TRBD1 for D (6 bases). V lost 2 bases and J 5 bases, leaving 13 bases between the germline ends. There are 14 residues in the CDR3. The V gene's germline CDR1 is SGDLS and CDR2 YYNGEE. CDR3: CASSVRGAGYGYTF. In DNA, the CDR3 is TGTGCCAGCAGCGTGCGGGGGGCGGGATATGGCTACACCTTC.

This chain connects TRBV10-3 to TRBJ1-5; D ambiguous. This CDR3 is built from 13 residues. V lost 4 bases and J lost 5, with 9 bases in between. Germline lookup yields CDR1 ENHRY and CDR2 SYGVKD. The CDR3 region is CAISGSPDQPQHF. Written as DNA, the CDR3 is TGTGCCATCAGTGGTAGCCCTGATCAGCCCCAGCATTTT.

V is TRBV9 and J is TRBJ1-5; maybe TRBD1 (6 bases). This CDR3 is 15 amino acids long. CDR1 and CDR2 from the germline V gene are SGDLS and YYNGEE. V was pared by 0 bases and J by 4 bases, with 11 bases between. For the CDR3, the DNA is TGTGCCAGCAGCGTAGGGACAGAGTCTAATCAGCCCCAGCATTTT. This encodes CASSVGTESNQPQHF.

A remark on this clone: The sample carries other DNA sequences with the same CDR3. The chain carries TRBV19 and TRBJ2-3; 8 nucleotides agree with TRBD2. Trimming at V came to 6 bases and at J to 0 bases, leaving 2 bases not matched to a gene. This CDR3 spans 14 amino acids. Germline V gene lookup returns CDR1 LNHDA and CDR2 SQIVND (reference sequence). This CDR3 is CASSPSGSTDTQYF. CDR3 sequence (DNA): TGTGCCAGTAGCCCTAGCGGGAGCACAGATACGCAGTATTTT.

The J gene is TRBJ1-3, the V gene TRBV2; D unclear. Germline V gene data show CDR1 as SNHLY and CDR2 as FYNNEI. CDR3 length: 17 residues. The V and J ends lost 2 bases and 1 base respectively, with 15 bases between them. CDR3 DNA: TGTGCCAGCAGTGAACGTCACGTAGGATTATCTGGAAACACCATATATTTT. Translating it yields CASSERHVGLSGNTIYF.

The chain uses TRBV6-5 and TRBJ1-2; the D gene is possibly TRBD1 (5 bases). CDR1 MNHEY and CDR2 SVGAGI come from the germline V gene. The ends were cut back, 5 bases at V and 4 bases at J, with 11 bases in the middle. There are 13 residues in the CDR3. Here the CDR3 reads CASSAGGIYGYTF. Here the CDR3 DNA reads TGTGCCAGCAGTGCCGGGGGGATCTATGGCTACACCTTC.

The chain recombines TRBV6-6 with TRBJ1-1, with TRBD1 identical over 7 bases. The V gene's germline CDR1 is MNHNY and CDR2 SVGAGI (reference sequence). J lost 4 bases, V lost 8 bases, and 7 bases had no gene match. The CDR3 has 13 amino acids. The CDR3 DNA reads as TGTGCCAGCGACAGGGAGCGAGTCACTGAAGCTTTCTTT. It specifies CASDRERVTEAFF.

Concerning this clone itself: The sample carries other DNA sequences with the same CDR3. The V gene is TRBV5-1, the J gene TRBJ2-2; D perhaps matches TRBD1 (5 bases). This CDR3 comprises 15 residues. Germline loops: CDR1 SGHRS, CDR2 YFSETQ. Trimming cost V 1 base and J 0 bases, with 7 bases left between them. In DNA, the CDR3 is TGCGCCAGCAGCTTGCAGGGATCGAACACCGGGGAGCTGTTTTTT. This encodes CASSLQGSNTGELFF.

This sequence joins TRBV6-1 and TRBJ1-1, with 9 bases identical to TRBD1. Unmatched junction bases numbered 1, after V lost 7 bases and J lost 1 base. The CDR3 loop spans 13 amino acids. Germline assignment: CDR1 MNHNS and CDR2 SASEGT. The CDR3 coding sequence is TGTGCCAGCACGGGACAGGGGAACACTGAAGCTTTCTTT. Translating it yields CASTGQGNTEAFF.

This rearrangement joins TRBV19 to TRBJ2-1; TRBD2 aligns across 9 bases. The germline V gene has CDR1 LNHDA and CDR2 SQIVND (reference sequence). The CDR3 spans 17 residues. With 5 bases clipped from V and 7 bases from J, the junction kept 15 bases outside the gene matches. The CDR3 loop reads CASSPVAGATRKNEQFF. CDR3 nucleotides: TGTGCCAGTAGTCCCGTAGCGGGGGCCACGAGAAAGAATGAGCAGTTCTTC.

The chain uses TRBV6-1 and TRBJ1-1, with 7 bases aligning to TRBD1. The junction had 3 bases not matched to a gene; V was cut back by 4 bases and J by 1 base. Germline V gene data show CDR1 as MNHNS and CDR2 as SASEGT. CDR3 length: 14 residues. The CDR3 spells CASSATGANTEAFF. CDR3 nucleotide sequence: TGTGCCAGCAGTGCCACAGGGGCGAACACTGAAGCTTTCTTT.

The chain has TRBV12-5 and TRBJ2-6, with D possibly matching TRBD1 (5 bases). The V and J ends lost 0 bases and 0 bases respectively, with 18 bases between them. The CDR3 contains 20 residues. CDR1 LGHNT and CDR2 FRNRAP come from the germline V gene. The CDR3 DNA is TGTGCTAGTGGTTTGGTACCGAAGGACAAATTGAGCTCTGGGGCCAACGTCCTGACTTTC. It codes for CASGLVPKDKLSSGANVLTF.

In the case of this clone: This same CDR3 is encoded by further DNA sequences in the sample. The V call is TRBV9, the J call TRBJ2-3, with D possibly TRBD1 on 5 matching bases. CDR1 is SGDLS and CDR2 is YYNGEE in the germline V gene. Trimming took 0 bases from V and 5 from J, leaving 7 bases between them. This CDR3 is built from 13 residues. DNA of the CDR3: TGTGCCAGCAGCGTAGCTACAGGAGATACGCAGTATTTT. Its protein product is CASSVATGDTQYF.

The chain employs TRBV28 and TRBJ1-1; 9 bases map to TRBD1. J gave up 5 bases and V 6 bases, and 13 bases lay outside the gene matches. Per germline, CDR1 MDHEN and CDR2 SYDVKM. This CDR3 has 16 amino acids. In DNA, the CDR3 is TGTGCCAGCAGCTTGAACCCCGGGACAGGGCGGACTGAAGCTTTCTTT. It is translated as CASSLNPGTGRTEAFF.

V is TRBV6-1 and J is TRBJ1-3, with 8 bases identical to TRBD1. Germline CDR1 MNHNS, CDR2 SASEGT. CDR3 length: 16 residues. Germline trimming cut 4 bases from V and 2 bases from J; bases unmatched to any gene: 7. The CDR3 nucleotides are TGTGCCAGCAGTGGGACAGGGCTCGGAACTGGAAACACCATATATTTT. Its protein product is CASSGTGLGTGNTIYF.

This sequence joins TRBV7-9 and TRBJ2-3; D remains ambiguous. This CDR3 comprises 12 residues. Trimming cost V 8 bases and J 7 bases, with 13 bases left between them. CDR1 is SEHNR and CDR2 is FQNEAQ in the germline V gene (reference sequence). The CDR3 coding sequence is TGTGCCAGCGGTCCGTCTTACAATACGCAGTATTTT. This codes for CASGPSYNTQYF.

As concerns this clone: This same CDR3 is encoded by further DNA sequences in the sample. V is TRBV10-2 and J is TRBJ1-1; D unclear. V was clipped by 7 bases and J by 2 bases, with 11 bases between them. The CDR3 runs to 13 residues. Germline V gene data show CDR1 as WSHSY and CDR2 as SAAADI. The chain's CDR3 is CASTRTENTEAFF. DNA of the CDR3: TGCGCCAGCACTCGGACGGAAAACACTGAAGCTTTCTTT.

The rearrangement links TRBV19 to TRBJ1-3; no definite D call. From germline, CDR1 is LNHDA and CDR2 SQIVND (reference sequence). The V and J ends lost 7 bases and 0 bases respectively, with 7 bases between them. This CDR3 has 13 residues. The CDR3 DNA sequence: TGTGCCAGTACGCGGGCCTCTGGAAACACCATATATTTT. It translates to CASTRASGNTIYF. The full variable domain, in which reference TRBV19 and TRBJ1-3 provide the parts outside the CDR3, is DGGITQSPKYLFRKEGQNVTLSCEQNLNHDAMYWYRQDPGQGLRLIYYSQIVNDFQKGDIAEGYSVSREKKESFPLTVTSAQKNPTAFYLCASTRASGNTIYFGEGSWLTVV.

This sequence joins TRBV7-9 and TRBJ2-7, with D possibly called TRBD1 or TRBD2 (6 bases each). V dropped 1 base and J dropped 3 bases, with 10 bases sitting between them. This CDR3 spans 14 amino acids. CDR1 is SEHNR, CDR2 FQNEAQ, per germline (reference sequence). This CDR3 is CASSLGGGLYEQYF. The DNA of the CDR3 is TGTGCCAGCAGCTTAGGTGGGGGGCTCTACGAGCAGTACTTC.